This TCR beta chain was found in a study of blood T cell repertoires in COVID-19. About the study: COVID-19 samples from acute and convalescent phases originated in the United States, Italy and Spain. From T cells, B-cell-depleted T cells, or PBMCs came the material, which was cDNA or gDNA.

Germline CDR1 MDHEN, CDR2 SYDVKM. The CDR3 is 15 amino acids. The V gene end was trimmed by 5 bases and the J gene end by 8 bases; junction bases not matched to a gene: 9. Original processing methods: For nucleated cells, counts were estimated from reference gene primer amplification. Some clones are missing from TCRdb's copy, which holds only in-frame ones; the method was immunoSEQ multiplex PCR. Clonal size and the V and J genes are those of that table, whereas D and trimming came from the DNA. The sample consists of 390,000 or so clones, roughly 89% of them appearing once. The V gene is TRBV28, the J gene TRBJ1-4; 9 bases fit TRBD1. The sequencing sample was made of peripheral blood. This sequence originates from a man aged 18 to 29 with active or convalescent COVID-19. The CDR3 reads CASSPTGGSGEKLFF. DNA of the CDR3: TGTGCCAGCAGTCCAACAGGGGGCTCTGGGGAAAAACTGTTTTTT.